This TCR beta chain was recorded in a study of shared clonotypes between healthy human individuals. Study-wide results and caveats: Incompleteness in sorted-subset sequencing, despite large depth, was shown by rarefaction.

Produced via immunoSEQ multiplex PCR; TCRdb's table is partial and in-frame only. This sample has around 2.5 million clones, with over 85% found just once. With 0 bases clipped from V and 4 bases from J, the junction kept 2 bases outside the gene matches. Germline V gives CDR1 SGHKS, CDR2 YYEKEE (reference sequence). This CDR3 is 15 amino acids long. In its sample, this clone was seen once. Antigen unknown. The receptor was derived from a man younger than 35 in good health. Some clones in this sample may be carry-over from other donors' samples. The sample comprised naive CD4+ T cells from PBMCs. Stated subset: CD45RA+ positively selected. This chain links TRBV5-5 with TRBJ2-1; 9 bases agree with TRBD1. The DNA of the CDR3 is TGTGCCAGCAGCTTGGAGGGACAGGGTTACAATGAGCAGTTCTTC. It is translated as CASSLEGQGYNEQFF.